These 2 T cell receptor beta chains originate from one sample sequenced in a study of T cell repertoires in cytomegalovirus infection. MiXCR, applied by TCRdb to the reads, yields one record per CDR3 protein. The sample has hundreds of thousands of distinct CDR3 sequences; more than 40% are singletons. No antigens are known for them. Material: cultured PBMCs, obtained from culture after CMV antigen stimulation. All receptors come from a human donor in good health (CMV status not recorded). Some clones in this sample may be carry-over from other donors' samples.

The CDR3 is CASSLGGSREETQYF. The CDR3 nucleotides are TGTGCCAGCAGCTTAGGAGGAAGCAGGGAAGAGACCCAGTACTTC. V and J are TRBV7-2 and TRBJ2-5, with a tentative D call TRBD1 (5 bases). This CDR3 spans 15 amino acids. Trimming took off 1 base at V and 3 bases at J, with 12 bases between the two ends. Germline V CDR1 and CDR2: SGHTA, FQGNSA.

This chain connects TRBV7-2 to TRBJ2-3; a possible D gene is TRBD1 (6 bases). This CDR3 spans 15 amino acids. Trimming removed 4 bases from V and 2 bases from J, with 13 bases in between. Germline CDR1 reads SGHTA; CDR2 reads FQGNSA. The CDR3 nucleotides are TGTGCCAGCAGCTCTACAGGGCCCACCACAGATACGCAGTATTTT. It encodes CASSSTGPTTDTQYF. Using reference TRBV7-2 and TRBJ2-3 for the parts outside the CDR3, the full variable domain is GAGVSQSPSNKVTEKGKDVELRCDPISGHTALYWYRQSLGQGLEFLIYFQGNSAPDKSGLPSDRFSAERTGGSVSTLTIQRTQQEDSAVYLCASSSTGPTTDTQYFGPGTRLTVL.